This TCR beta chain was found in a study of cytomegalovirus exposure and HLA in healthy donors. PCR primers comprised 60 Vbeta and 13 Jbeta primers. Libraries were prepared by immunoSEQ multiplex PCR; TCRdb keeps only in-frame clonotypes and omits some of them. This sample yields about 160,000 clones, of which roughly 72% are seen a single time; around 1% belongs to the top ten. On this clone: Its specificity is unknown.

V shed 4 bases and J shed 0 bases, with 9 bases lying between them. Germline V CDR1 and CDR2: SQVTM, ANQGSEA. The CDR3 is 14 residues long. Findings and caveats of the study: TCR beta V- and J-gene trimming was later associated with a missense DCLRE1C variant.

Sequencing was done on a sample of PBMCs. The sequence derives from a woman in her thirties or forties in good health and CMV-seronegative. This chain links TRBV29-1 with TRBJ2-2, with a weak D call TRBD2 (6 bases). The CDR3 loop reads CSVGRDANTGELFF. The CDR3 DNA sequence: TGCAGCGTTGGGCGGGACGCGAACACCGGGGAGCTGTTTTTT.